One sample yielded the 12 T cell receptor beta chains listed below, sequenced in a study of blood T cell repertoires in COVID-19. Assay: immunoSEQ multiplex PCR; the TCRdb copy retains only in-frame clones and omits some. Counted here are more than 200,000 clones, around 87% occurring once; the ten biggest clones make up over 6%. Sequencing was performed on PBMCs or T cells enriched from blood (not recorded which). The receptor source for this set is a woman between 25 and 40 years old with acute COVID-19.

V usage is TRBV10-1 and J usage is TRBJ2-7, with 7 positions matching TRBD1. V lost 5 bases to trimming and J lost 5 bases; unmatched junction nucleotides: 9. This CDR3 comprises 14 residues. Germline V CDR1 and CDR2: WNHNN, SYGVQD (reference sequence). CDR3 in amino acids: CASSPVDRSHEQYF. The CDR3 DNA is TGCGCCAGCAGTCCCGTGGACAGGTCGCACGAGCAGTACTTC.

This clone was counted a few times. This rearrangement joins TRBV2 to TRBJ1-4; D is possibly TRBD1 (5 bases). With 10 bases removed from V and 5 bases from J, the gap between germline ends came to 14 bases. The CDR3 extends over 13 amino acids. In germline, CDR1 is SNHLY, CDR2 FYNNEI. The CDR3: CATSTDLNEKLFF. CDR3 in DNA: TGTGCCACTTCGACAGACTTGAATGAAAAACTGTTTTTT. Full variable domain (missing parts from reference TRBV2 and TRBJ1-4): EPEVTQTPSHQVTQMGQEVILRCVPISNHLYFYWYRQILGQKVEFLVSFYNNEISEKSEIFDDQFSVERPDGSNFTLKIRSTKLEDSAMYFCATSTDLNEKLFFGSGTQLSVL.

The table lists this clone with a count of one. V usage is TRBV2 and J usage is TRBJ1-5; TRBD1 is a possible D gene (6 bases). V lost 6 bases to trimming and J lost 4 bases, with 19 bases between them. This CDR3 has 16 amino acids. The germline gives CDR1 SNHLY, CDR2 FYNNEI. In DNA, the CDR3 is TGTGCCAGCAGACCCGAGCAGGGGATACCGAATCAGCCCCAGCATTTT. Translation gives CASRPEQGIPNQPQHF.

The rearrangement uses TRBV19 and TRBJ1-2; 10 bases align to TRBD1. Germline assignment: CDR1 LNHDA and CDR2 SQIVND (reference sequence). The CDR3 is 17 residues long. V lost 9 bases, J lost 0 bases, and 13 bases stayed unmatched. CDR3 residues: CASQTSGTGVSNYGYTF. Here the CDR3 DNA reads TGTGCCAGCCAAACTTCTGGGACAGGGGTATCTAACTATGGCTACACCTTC.

This clone was seen a single time. V is TRBV28 and J is TRBJ1-4, with 8 nucleotides matching TRBD1. The CDR3 length is 15 residues. Germline CDR1 is MDHEN and CDR2 is SYDVKM. V lost 6 bases to trimming and J lost 8 bases; unmatched junction nucleotides: 11. CDR3 DNA: TGTGCCAGCAGCCACAGGGGGGGGGCGGGCGAAAAACTGTTTTTT. It encodes CASSHRGGAGEKLFF.

V and J are TRBV9 and TRBJ2-1; TRBD2 aligns across 13 bases. Unmatched junction bases numbered 4, after V lost 4 bases and J lost 9 bases. The length of the CDR3 is 14 residues. Germline CDR1 and CDR2: SGDLS and YYNGEE. The CDR3 reads CASSRTSGSGEQFF. In DNA form, the CDR3 reads TGTGCCAGCAGCAGGACTAGCGGGAGCGGTGAGCAGTTCTTC. Complete variable domain (other parts from reference TRBV9 and TRBJ2-1): DSGVTQTPKHLITATGQRVTLRCSPRSGDLSVYWYQQSLDQGLQFLIQYYNGEERAKGNILERFSAQQFPDLHSELNLSSLELGDSALYFCASSRTSGSGEQFFGPGTRLTVL.

This clone was counted only a few times. This sequence joins TRBV7-9 and TRBJ2-3, with TRBD1 as a possible D gene (5 bases). CDR3 length: 15 amino acids. Trimming removed 5 bases from V and 2 bases from J, with 14 bases in between. Germline V gene lookup returns CDR1 SEHNR and CDR2 FQNEAQ (reference sequence). CDR3: CASSLGTGLTDTQYF. In DNA, the CDR3 is TGTGCCAGCAGCCTTGGTACAGGTCTCACAGATACGCAGTATTTT.

The chain links TRBV6-1 to TRBJ1-3; no clear D. Deletions cut 0 bases from V and 10 bases from J, with 13 bases between. The CDR3 is 14 amino acids. Germline V gene sequence: CDR1 MNHNS, CDR2 SASEGT. CDR3 sequence reads: CASSEADTGLTIYF. For the CDR3, the DNA is TGTGCCAGCAGTGAAGCGGATACGGGTTTGACCATATATTTT.

J is TRBJ2-5 and V is TRBV28; maybe TRBD2 (6 bases). The CDR3 totals 14 residues. V gave up 6 bases and J gave up 5 bases, with 16 bases separating them. Per the germline V gene, CDR1 is MDHEN and CDR2 is SYDVKM. The CDR3: CASSRPWGEETQYF. The CDR3 nucleotides read TGTGCCAGCAGCCGCCCCTGGGGGGAGGAGACCCAGTACTTC.

This clone was recorded a few times. The chain employs TRBV2 and TRBJ1-1, with 8 bases aligning to TRBD1. The CDR3 loop spans 14 amino acids. The germline CDR1 and CDR2 sequences are SNHLY and FYNNEI. V dropped 7 bases and J dropped 0; count of bases not matched to a gene: 4. Here the CDR3 DNA reads TGTGCCAGCACCCCGGACAGGGTGAACACTGAAGCTTTCTTT. This sequence encodes CASTPDRVNTEAFF.

The rearrangement links TRBV28 to TRBJ2-7, with 9 bases that match TRBD2. The V gene's germline CDR1 is MDHEN and CDR2 SYDVKM. This CDR3 is 15 amino acids long. With V trimmed by 6 bases and J by 0 bases, 6 bases remained unmatched. The CDR3 here is CASRHGTSSSYEQYF. The CDR3 bases are TGTGCCAGCAGACATGGGACTAGCAGCTCCTACGAGCAGTACTTC.

This clone was seen a few times. The CDR3 region is CASSILQASGNTIYF. The CDR3 nucleotides are TGTGCCAGCAGCATCCTTCAGGCCTCTGGAAACACCATATATTTT. The chain is built from TRBV6-5 and TRBJ1-3; D uncertain. Trimming cost V 6 bases and J 0 bases, with 12 bases left between them. Per germline, CDR1 MNHEY and CDR2 SVGAGI. The CDR3 length is 15 residues.